This TCR beta chain was obtained from a study of regulatory T cells in long-lasting Graves disease (dated by TCRdb to about 2021). Turning to the overall study: Persistent Graves' disease was defined as antithyroid drug treatment for over 5 years with persistently positive TSH receptor autoantibodies. This study used TCR sequencing and RNA sequencing of peripheral blood to compare persistent Graves' disease patients against newly diagnosed Graves' disease patients. The study took place in China and was registered as a clinical trial. A total of roughly 35 samples underwent TCR sequencing, from some 13 patients with persistent Graves' disease and roughly 20 patients with newly diagnosed Graves' disease. Antithyroid drugs had been taken for approximately 10 years on average by persistent Graves' disease patients in the clinical cohort.

Paper-wide results and their limitations: Sequencing and analysis were restricted to the TCR beta chain. The authors noted that the small sample size was a limitation that may lower accuracy. Persistent patients shared more public clonotypes among themselves (roughly 2,700) than newly diagnosed patients did (roughly 910). The study examined only peripheral blood because the primary lesion, thyroid tissue, could not be accessed. TRBV28, TRBJ1-2 and TRBJ2-5 were preferentially used in persistent disease, while TRBV20-1 and TRBJ2-1 were favored in newly diagnosed disease. Persistent Graves' disease patients showed lower TCR Shannon entropy and fewer highly expanded clones than newly diagnosed patients, suggesting clonal expansion.

This clonotype has only a few counts. No cognate antigen has been identified for it. This clone may be a read error of a much larger clone one base away. In light of the paper, this sample's time point label describes: persistent/refractory GD, antithyroid drugs over 5 years with positive TRAb. For both TCR sequencing and RNA sequencing, RNA was extracted from PBMCs in TRIzol. Graves' disease was diagnosed according to American Thyroid Association guidelines. Patients were recruited from an endocrinology department in Xi'an, China. From each patient, approximately 9 milliliters of peripheral blood was collected into an EDTA anticoagulant tube. Ficoll Paque Plus density gradient separation was used to isolate PBMCs, and no additional T cell sorting was done. An Agilent 2100 Bioanalyzer and agarose gel were used to check RNA quality, while a NanoDrop 2000 measured RNA concentration. The CDR3 runs 14 residues from the cysteine to the phenylalanine. The read is trimmed to its CDR3 DNA, 42 bases read in frame from base 1. Deletion took 10 bases off V and 5 bases off J, with a span of 20 bases between the germline ends. From the germline V gene, CDR1 is ENHRY and CDR2 is SYGVKD.

To prepare the library, multiplex PCR was applied. Sequencer: Illumina HiSeq 4000. iRepertoire HTBI primers and Arm-PCR amplification of CDR3 regions were used to construct TCR beta libraries. Gel purification was performed on PCR products prior to sequencing. The authors' analysis ran thus. Across samples, roughly 60 TRBV and roughly 15 TRBJ segments were identified and used for gene usage analysis of CDR3 amino acid clonotypes. COPE and FqMerger were used to merge the filtered high-quality paired reads into contigs. BLAST was used to align contigs to the IMGT TRBV, TRBD and TRBJ reference genes, and CDR3 was defined following IMGT. Any clonotype with a frequency above 0.1% was counted as a highly expanded clone. Shannon entropy was used to measure repertoire diversity, and the Gini coefficient was used to measure V-J evenness. A clonotype found in more than one individual was treated as public. The public reads were quality trimmed at Q25 with fastp and then assembled into clones with MiXCR by TCRdb, keeping productive beta chains. Merged by CDR3 protein, the rows form single entries marked with the most common genes and DNA. The V and J calls were determined by TCRdb, not by the authors. For this sample the table gives about 470,000 distinct CDR3 sequences, of which around 20% were detected only once. The ten largest make up less than 9% of the sample.

The input for sequencing was peripheral blood mononuclear cells (PBMCs), taken when the disease was refractory, from a patient treated with antithyroid drugs. The chain was built from TRBV10-3 and TRBJ1-1; matching of 5 bases hints at TRBD1 as the D gene. The receptor's source is a female donor with Graves disease. The nucleotides read TGTGCCACCCGACGGGACGGCTCGGGGACTGAAGCTTTCTTT. Translated, it gives CATRRDGSGTEAFF.